This T cell receptor (beta chain) was observed in a study of PD-1 blockade in classical Hodgkin lymphoma. As for the study in general: Patients got intravenous nivolumab 3 mg/kg every 2 weeks. Notes on the study in general: Lower baseline TCR diversity was reported for newly diagnosed patients than for healthy donors.

Sequenced by immunoSEQ multiplex PCR; TCRdb stores in-frame clones only, minus some. The table has about 23,000 clones, around three quarters seen once. Exposure to brentuximab vedotin varied, and each patient had relapsed following autologous stem cell transplantation. With regard to this clone: Its antigen is not known.

Germline CDR1 and CDR2: SGHRS and YFSETQ. The CDR3 consists of 14 residues. V dropped 3 bases and J dropped 3; count of bases not matched to a gene: 3. Material: peripheral blood mononuclear cells (PBMCs), obtained before the second cycle of nivolumab. The source is a human donor with classical Hodgkin lymphoma. This chain joins TRBV5-1 and TRBJ2-1, with 7 positions matching TRBD2. The DNA for the CDR3 is TGCGCCAGCAGCTACGGGACTAACTACAATGAGCAGTTCTTC. It translates to CASSYGTNYNEQFF.